This T cell receptor beta chain was profiled in a study of T cell responses to AZD1222 COVID-19 vaccine. The CDR3 sequence is 12 residues long. The germline V gene encodes CDR1 SGHRS and CDR2 YFSETQ. V lost 6 bases, J lost 5 bases, and 12 bases lay in between. As for this clone: Its specificity is unknown.

Using immunoSEQ multiplex PCR, the repertoire was profiled, and TCRdb retains in-frame clones only, with some absent. The sample contains 90,000 to 120,000 clones, around nine tenths of which appear only once. Study-level points and caveats: Of spike-specific TCRs, nearly half reportedly target regions left unmutated in variants.

The rearrangement links TRBV5-1 to TRBJ2-7; the D gene is possibly TRBD1 (6 bases). The source of this sequence is an adult who received the MenACWY meningococcal vaccine as a control. Specimen: peripheral blood, collected 28 days after the second dose of the MenACWY control vaccine. The CDR3 sequence: CASIRGCHEQYF. The CDR3 DNA sequence: TGCGCCAGCATTAGGGGGTGCCACGAGCAGTACTTC.